The 14 T cell receptor beta chains below all came from one sample that was sequenced in a study of identifying expanded T cells in peripheral blood. TCRdb's table, derived via immunoSEQ multiplex PCR, lists solely in-frame clones and lacks some. In the table there are under 90,000 clones, 75% to 90% of which are singletons. What was sequenced was blood. Receptors were obtained from a person aged 18-70 years in good health.

The CDR3 here is CAWSQANTEAFF. CDR3 nucleotides: TGTGCCTGGAGCCAGGCGAACACTGAAGCTTTCTTT. The gene calls are TRBV30 and TRBJ1-1; unclear D gene. The CDR3 totals 12 residues. V was trimmed by 3 bases and J by 1 base, leaving 6 bases between them. Germline assignment: CDR1 GTSNPN and CDR2 SVGIG (reference sequence).

V usage is TRBV5-5 and J usage is TRBJ2-1, with D possibly being TRBD1 (6 bases). V was shortened by 6 bases and J by 9 bases, with 19 bases between the two germline ends. The CDR3 length is 14 residues. Per germline, CDR1 SGHKS and CDR2 YYEKEE (reference sequence). The CDR3 nucleotides are TGTGCCAGCAATCAGGGGCTCCCGGGGAGTGAGCAGTTCTTC. Residues: CASNQGLPGSEQFF.

The chain uses TRBV28 and TRBJ2-5; TRBD1 aligns across 8 bases. Germline V lookup: CDR1 MDHEN, CDR2 SYDVKM. There are 17 residues in the CDR3. With V trimmed by 5 bases and J by 3 bases, 14 bases remained unmatched. The DNA for the CDR3 is TGTGCCAGCAGTATAATGATCGGACAGGGCGAAAAAGAGACCCAGTACTTC. Amino acid sequence: CASSIMIGQGEKETQYF.

The gene calls are TRBV7-2 and TRBJ2-5; D ambiguous. The germline CDR1 and CDR2 sequences are SGHTA and FQGNSA. The V and J ends lost 3 bases and 4 bases respectively, with 6 bases between them. CDR3 length: 12 amino acids. For the CDR3, the DNA is TGTGCCAGCAGCTTTTGGGCAGAGACCCAGTACTTC. It is translated as CASSFWAETQYF. The full variable domain, its missing parts supplied by reference TRBV7-2 and TRBJ2-5, is GAGVSQSPSNKVTEKGKDVELRCDPISGHTALYWYRQSLGQGLEFLIYFQGNSAPDKSGLPSDRFSAERTGGSVSTLTIQRTQQEDSAVYLCASSFWAETQYFGPGTRLLVL.

This clone was recorded once. This chain connects TRBV7-3 to TRBJ2-2; no clear D. Germline lookup yields CDR1 SGHTA and CDR2 FQGTGA. Deletions cut 3 bases from V and 0 bases from J, with 5 bases between. The CDR3 consists of 14 residues. The CDR3 loop reads CASSFRSNTGELFF. CDR3 nucleotide sequence: TGTGCCAGCAGCTTTCGGTCGAACACCGGGGAGCTGTTTTTT.

The chain joins TRBV7-3 to TRBJ2-7; weak D call: TRBD1 (5 bases). The CDR3 runs to 13 residues. Germline assignment: CDR1 SGHTA and CDR2 FQGTGA. The V gene lost 0 bases and the J gene lost 5 bases, with 8 bases spanning the gap. CDR3 amino acids: CASSLTGVHEQYF. CDR3 DNA sequence: TGTGCCAGCAGCTTAACAGGGGTCCACGAGCAGTACTTC.

By share, this clone counts as medium-sized. The rearrangement links TRBV5-4 to TRBJ2-5; D gene uncertain. The CDR3 consists of 13 residues. Trimming took off 2 bases at V and 7 bases at J, with 12 bases between the two ends. Germline V gene data show CDR1 as SGHNT and CDR2 as YYREEE (reference sequence). For the CDR3, the DNA is TGTGCCAGCAGCTTCCTGGGAATGGGGACCCAGTACTTC. Translating gives CASSFLGMGTQYF.

This clone was seen once. The rearrangement uses TRBV19 and TRBJ2-7; D remains unclear. Germline loops: CDR1 LNHDA, CDR2 SQIVND (reference sequence). The CDR3 loop spans 14 amino acids. V lost 3 bases, J lost 4 bases, and 13 bases lay in between. CDR3 bases: TGTGCCAGTAGTATTGTCGGGTCGTGGTACGAGCAGTACTTC. Its protein product is CASSIVGSWYEQYF.

This chain joins TRBV10-1 and TRBJ2-2; weak D call: TRBD2 (5 bases). There are 12 residues in the CDR3. Germline V CDR1 and CDR2: WNHNN, SYGVQD (reference sequence). V dropped 7 bases and J dropped 6 bases, with 9 bases sitting between them. As DNA, the CDR3 is TGCGCCAGCATAGCGATACCCGGGGAGCTGTTTTTT. Protein sequence: CASIAIPGELFF.

CDR3 in amino acids: CAISELKTDTEAFF. The DNA for the CDR3 is TGTGCCATCAGTGAGCTCAAAACGGACACTGAAGCTTTCTTT. This chain links TRBV10-3 with TRBJ1-1; D is uncertain. Germline V CDR1 and CDR2: ENHRY, SYGVKD. The CDR3 length is 14 residues. Trimming cost V 2 bases and J 3 bases, with 10 bases left between them.

The chain employs TRBV4-2 and TRBJ2-7, with D perhaps matching TRBD1 or TRBD2 (6 bases each). The ends were cut back, 2 bases at V and 2 bases at J, with 13 bases in the middle. The CDR3 length is 15 residues. Germline assignment: CDR1 LGHNA and CDR2 YNFKEQ. This CDR3 reads CASSQPGANPYEQYF. The CDR3, as DNA: TGTGCCAGCAGCCAACCGGGGGCTAACCCCTACGAGCAGTACTTC.

This clone was seen only a few times. The chain is built from TRBV11-1 and TRBJ1-2, with a tentative D call TRBD1 (6 bases). Germline V gene data show CDR1 as SGHAT and CDR2 as FQDESV (reference sequence). The CDR3 covers 13 residues. Trimming cost V 6 bases and J 3 bases, with 11 bases left between them. The CDR3 reads CASSPRTDYGYTF. Here the CDR3 DNA reads TGTGCCAGCAGTCCTCGGACAGACTATGGCTACACCTTC.

The chain has TRBV28 and TRBJ2-5; possible D gene TRBD2, 6 bases. Germline lookup yields CDR1 MDHEN and CDR2 SYDVKM. The CDR3 runs to 15 residues. Trimming took off 1 base at V and 2 bases at J, with 11 bases between the two ends. The CDR3, as DNA: TGTGCCAGCAGTTTATCTGAGGGGAGGCAAGAGACCCAGTACTTC. Its protein product is CASSLSEGRQETQYF.

The J gene is TRBJ1-3, the V gene TRBV7-9; the D gene is possibly TRBD1 (5 bases). Germline V gene data show CDR1 as SEHNR and CDR2 as FQNEAQ (reference sequence). Trimming left V 4 bases short and J 3 bases short, with 16 bases between. The CDR3 extends over 16 amino acids. CDR3 protein: CASSYLETALGNTIYF. CDR3 in DNA: TGTGCCAGCAGCTACCTAGAGACAGCTCTTGGAAACACCATATATTTT.